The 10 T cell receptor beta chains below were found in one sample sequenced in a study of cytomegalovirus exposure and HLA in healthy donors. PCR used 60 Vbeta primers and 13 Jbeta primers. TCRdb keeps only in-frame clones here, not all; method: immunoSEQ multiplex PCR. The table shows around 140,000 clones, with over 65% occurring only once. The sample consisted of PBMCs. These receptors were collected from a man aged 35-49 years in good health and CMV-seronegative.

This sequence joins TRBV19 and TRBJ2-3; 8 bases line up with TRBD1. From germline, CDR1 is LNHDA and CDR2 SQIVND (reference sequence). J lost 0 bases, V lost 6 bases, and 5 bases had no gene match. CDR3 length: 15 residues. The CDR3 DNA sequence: TGTGCCAGTAGAGTGACAGGGGTTAGCACAGATACGCAGTATTTT. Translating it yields CASRVTGVSTDTQYF. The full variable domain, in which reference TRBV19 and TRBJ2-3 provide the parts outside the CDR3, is DGGITQSPKYLFRKEGQNVTLSCEQNLNHDAMYWYRQDPGQGLRLIYYSQIVNDFQKGDIAEGYSVSREKKESFPLTVTSAQKNPTAFYLCASRVTGVSTDTQYFGPGTRLTVL.

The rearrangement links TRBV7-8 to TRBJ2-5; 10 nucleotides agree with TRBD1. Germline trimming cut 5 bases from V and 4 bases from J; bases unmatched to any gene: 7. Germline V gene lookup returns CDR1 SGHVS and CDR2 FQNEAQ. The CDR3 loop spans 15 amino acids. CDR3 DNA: TGTGCCAGCAGCCGCCGGACAGGGGGTGGAGAGACCCAGTACTTC. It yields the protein CASSRRTGGGETQYF. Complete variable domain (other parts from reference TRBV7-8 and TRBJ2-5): GAGVSQSPRYKVAKRGQDVALRCDPISGHVSLFWYQQALGQGPEFLTYFQNEAQLDKSGLPSDRFFAERPEGSVSTLKIQRTQQEDSAVYLCASSRRTGGGETQYFGPGTRLLVL.

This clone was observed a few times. The CDR3 sequence: CASSETSGGPDTQYF. CDR3 in DNA: TGTGCCAGCAGTGAAACTAGCGGGGGGCCAGATACGCAGTATTTT. V usage is TRBV6-1 and J usage is TRBJ2-3; 12 nucleotides align to TRBD2. The CDR3 sequence is 15 residues long. Germline-derived CDR1 and CDR2 are MNHNS and SASEGT. V shed 2 bases and J 4 bases; nucleotides not matched to a gene: 1.

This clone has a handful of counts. The CDR3 coding sequence is TGTGCCATCATGAGTCCCGGGACTTATAACAATGAGCAGTTCTTC. It codes for CAIMSPGTYNNEQFF. This chain connects TRBV10-3 to TRBJ2-1; a possible D gene is TRBD2 (6 bases). Germline CDR1 and CDR2: ENHRY and SYGVKD. The CDR3 runs to 15 residues. Deletions cut 7 bases from V and 5 bases from J, with 18 bases between.

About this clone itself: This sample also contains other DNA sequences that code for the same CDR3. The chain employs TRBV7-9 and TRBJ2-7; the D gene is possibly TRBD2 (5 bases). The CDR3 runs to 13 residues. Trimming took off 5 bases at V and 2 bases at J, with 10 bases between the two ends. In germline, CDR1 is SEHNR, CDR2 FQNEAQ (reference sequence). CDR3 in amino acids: CASSPTGTYEQYF. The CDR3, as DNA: TGTGCCAGCAGCCCGACGGGGACCTACGAGCAGTACTTC. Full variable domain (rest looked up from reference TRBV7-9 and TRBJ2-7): DTGVSQNPRHKITKRGQNVTFRCDPISEHNRLYWYRQTLGQGPEFLTYFQNEAQLEKSRLLSDRFSAERPKGSFSTLEIQRTEQGDSAMYLCASSPTGTYEQYFGPGTRLTVT.

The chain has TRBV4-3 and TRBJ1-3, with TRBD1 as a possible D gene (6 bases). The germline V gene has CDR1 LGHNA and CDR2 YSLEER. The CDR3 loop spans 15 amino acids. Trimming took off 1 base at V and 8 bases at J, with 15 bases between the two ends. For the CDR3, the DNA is TGCGCCAGCAGCCAAGGGGGGGGGCAGGTAGACACCATATATTTT. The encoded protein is CASSQGGGQVDTIYF.

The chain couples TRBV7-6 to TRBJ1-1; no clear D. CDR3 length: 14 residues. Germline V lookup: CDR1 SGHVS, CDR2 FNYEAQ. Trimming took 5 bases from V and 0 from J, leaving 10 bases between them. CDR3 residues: CASSPFQMNTEAFF. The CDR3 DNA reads TGTGCCAGCAGCCCCTTTCAGATGAACACTGAAGCTTTCTTT.

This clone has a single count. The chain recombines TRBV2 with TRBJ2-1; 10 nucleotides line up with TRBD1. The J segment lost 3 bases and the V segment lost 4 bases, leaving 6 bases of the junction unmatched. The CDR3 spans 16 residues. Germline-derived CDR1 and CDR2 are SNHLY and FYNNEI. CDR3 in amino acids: CASSGKGDRGYNEQFF. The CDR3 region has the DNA TGTGCCAGCAGTGGAAAGGGGGACAGGGGCTACAATGAGCAGTTCTTC.

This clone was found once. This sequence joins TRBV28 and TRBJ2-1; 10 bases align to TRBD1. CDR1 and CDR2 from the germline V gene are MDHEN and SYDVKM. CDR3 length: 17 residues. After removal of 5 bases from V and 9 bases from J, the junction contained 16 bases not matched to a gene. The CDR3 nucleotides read TGTGCCAGCAGTCGGAACCCGGGACAGGGGAACGGGCCTGAGCAGTTCTTC. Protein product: CASSRNPGQGNGPEQFF.

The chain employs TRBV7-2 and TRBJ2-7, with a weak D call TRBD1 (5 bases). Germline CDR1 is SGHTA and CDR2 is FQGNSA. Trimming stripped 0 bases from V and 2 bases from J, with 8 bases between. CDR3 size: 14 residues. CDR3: CASSLARQPYEQYF. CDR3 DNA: TGTGCCAGCAGCTTAGCGAGACAGCCCTACGAGCAGTACTTC.